A selection of T cell receptor beta chains follows, all from one sample in a study of cytomegalovirus exposure and HLA in healthy donors. The table came from immunoSEQ multiplex PCR; TCRdb's copy has only in-frame clones and leaves some out. Among approximately 150,000 clones listed, roughly four fifths were seen once. The material sequenced was PBMCs. Every receptor here comes from a man aged 18 to 30 in good health and CMV-seropositive. The CDR3 runs from the conserved cysteine through the conserved F or W. The order of the fields is V gene, clone size, J gene, D gene, CDR3 DNA, CDR3 protein. The D gene is left open where the match is weak. Some rows have no size entry. The others give once, few or many, or a class for an expanded clone.

v_gene: TRBV6-1; abundance: .; j_gene: TRBJ2-3; d_gene: TRBD1; CDR3nt: TGTGCCAGCAACCGGGACAGGTACACAGATACGCAGTATTTT; CDR3aa: CASNRDRYTDTQYF
v_gene: TRBV5-1; abundance: .; j_gene: TRBJ2-3; d_gene: .; CDR3nt: TGCGCCAGCAGCTTGGGCTCGCGGGAAATAGATACGCAGTATTTT; CDR3aa: CASSLGSREIDTQYF
v_gene: TRBV4-1; abundance: .; j_gene: TRBJ2-1; d_gene: TRBD1; CDR3nt: TGCGCCAGCAGCCCTACAGGGGTCCTTAACAATGAGCAGTTCTTC; CDR3aa: CASSPTGVLNNEQFF
v_gene: TRBV6-6; abundance: few; j_gene: TRBJ2-3; d_gene: .; CDR3nt: TGTGCCAGCAGTCCCCTGGCCCAGGGTCGCACAGATACGCAGTATTTT; CDR3aa: CASSPLAQGRTDTQYF
v_gene: TRBV6-1; abundance: .; j_gene: TRBJ2-7; d_gene: TRBD2; CDR3nt: TGTGCCAGCTTCCCCTTTGCGGGAGGGTTTCACGAGCAGTACTTC; CDR3aa: CASFPFAGGFHEQYF
v_gene: TRBV5-1; abundance: .; j_gene: TRBJ2-7; d_gene: TRBD2; CDR3nt: TGCGCCAGCAGCTTGGGGCCTAGCGGGACGTCCTCCTACGAGCAGTACTTC; CDR3aa: CASSLGPSGTSSYEQYF
v_gene: TRBV7-9; abundance: .; j_gene: TRBJ1-4; d_gene: .; CDR3nt: TGTGCCAGCAGTTTCCGGGACGGGACTGGGGGTGAAAAACTGTTTTTT; CDR3aa: CASSFRDGTGGEKLFF
v_gene: TRBV29-1; abundance: .; j_gene: TRBJ2-7; d_gene: .; CDR3nt: TGCAGCGTTGAGGGTCAGGGGTTCTACGAGCAGTACTTC; CDR3aa: CSVEGQGFYEQYF
v_gene: TRBV6-5; abundance: .; j_gene: TRBJ2-2; d_gene: .; CDR3nt: TGTGCCAGCAGAGAGGCCCCGGCGAACACCGGGGAGCTGTTTTTT; CDR3aa: CASREAPANTGELFF
v_gene: TRBV19; abundance: .; j_gene: TRBJ2-3; d_gene: .; CDR3nt: TGTGCCAGTAGTATTTGGCTAGCAGACAGGATAGATACGCAGTATTTT; CDR3aa: CASSIWLADRIDTQYF
v_gene: TRBV5-6; abundance: .; j_gene: TRBJ1-1; d_gene: .; CDR3nt: TGTGCCAGCAGCTCCTGGTTTGAAGTCGGGGGTAACACTGAAGCTTTCTTT; CDR3aa: CASSSWFEVGGNTEAFF
v_gene: TRBV28; abundance: .; j_gene: TRBJ1-1; d_gene: TRBD1; CDR3nt: TGTGCCAGCAGTCATGACAGGGGAATGGGGGACACTGAAGCTTTCTTT; CDR3aa: CASSHDRGMGDTEAFF
v_gene: TRBV6-5; abundance: .; j_gene: TRBJ2-3; d_gene: .; CDR3nt: TGTGCCAGCACCATCGGAGATACGCAGTATTTT; CDR3aa: CASTIGDTQYF
v_gene: TRBV2; abundance: .; j_gene: TRBJ2-3; d_gene: TRBD2; CDR3nt: TGTGCCAGCAGTGAATTAAGGACTAGCGGGAGCACAGATACGCAGTATTTT; CDR3aa: CASSELRTSGSTDTQYF
v_gene: TRBV19; abundance: .; j_gene: TRBJ1-5; d_gene: TRBD1; CDR3nt: TGTGCCAGTACAATCCGGGACAGGGGAAGGAATCAGCCCCAGCATTTT; CDR3aa: CASTIRDRGRNQPQHF
v_gene: TRBV2; abundance: .; j_gene: TRBJ1-1; d_gene: .; CDR3nt: TGTGCCAGCACCAAAGTTCAGGGGAACACTGAAGCTTTCTTT; CDR3aa: CASTKVQGNTEAFF
v_gene: TRBV28; abundance: .; j_gene: TRBJ1-1; d_gene: .; CDR3nt: TGTGCCAGCAGTTTCCGGGGAGGTTATACTGAAGCTTTCTTT; CDR3aa: CASSFRGGYTEAFF
v_gene: TRBV5-1; abundance: few; j_gene: TRBJ2-7; d_gene: TRBD1; CDR3nt: TGCGCCAGCAGCCCCCAGGGGGCCGAGCAGTACTTC; CDR3aa: CASSPQGAEQYF
v_gene: TRBV7-8; abundance: once; j_gene: TRBJ2-1; d_gene: .; CDR3nt: TGTGCCAGCAGCTTAGGGTCAGGGACCTACAATGAGCAGTTCTTC; CDR3aa: CASSLGSGTYNEQFF
v_gene: TRBV30; abundance: .; j_gene: TRBJ2-1; d_gene: .; CDR3nt: TGTGCCTGGACTACCGGGGGATACAATGAGCAGTTCTTC; CDR3aa: CAWTTGGYNEQFF
v_gene: TRBV5-8; abundance: .; j_gene: TRBJ2-5; d_gene: TRBD1; CDR3nt: TGTGCCAGCAGCTTGGGATACAGGGGGCCCCAAGAGACCCAGTACTTC; CDR3aa: CASSLGYRGPQETQYF
v_gene: TRBV27; abundance: few; j_gene: TRBJ2-1; d_gene: TRBD1; CDR3nt: TGTGCCAGCAGTTCAACCGGGACAGGGACCAATGAGCAGTTCTTC; CDR3aa: CASSSTGTGTNEQFF
v_gene: TRBV7-2; abundance: .; j_gene: TRBJ2-1; d_gene: TRBD2; CDR3nt: TGTGCCACTTCCCCCGATAGCGGGAGGGCAAGCAATGAGCAGTTCTTC; CDR3aa: CATSPDSGRASNEQFF
v_gene: TRBV15; abundance: .; j_gene: TRBJ2-7; d_gene: TRBD2; CDR3nt: TGTGCCACCAGCCCCCTCAGCGGGAGGTTCGTGTACGAGCAGTACTTC; CDR3aa: CATSPLSGRFVYEQYF
v_gene: TRBV1; abundance: .; j_gene: TRBJ2-1; d_gene: .; CDR3nt: TGCACCAGCAGCCAAGGGAGGCTAGCGGGAGATCTTGAGCAGTTCTTC; CDR3aa: CTSSQGRLAGDLEQFF
v_gene: TRBV7-9; abundance: .; j_gene: TRBJ2-5; d_gene: .; CDR3nt: TGTGCCAGCAGCTTTCCCCTCGTCCAAGAGACCCAGTACTTC; CDR3aa: CASSFPLVQETQYF
v_gene: TRBV29-1; abundance: .; j_gene: TRBJ1-1; d_gene: .; CDR3nt: TGCAGCGGGCAGGGAGGCATGAACACTGAAGCTTTCTTT; CDR3aa: CSGQGGMNTEAFF
v_gene: TRBV28; abundance: .; j_gene: TRBJ1-4; d_gene: .; CDR3nt: TGTGCCAGCAGCAGTTTGGATGGGGGCGGTGAGAAACTGTTTTTT; CDR3aa: CASSSLDGGGEKLFF
v_gene: TRBV10-1; abundance: .; j_gene: TRBJ2-2; d_gene: .; CDR3nt: TGCGCCAGCAGCGGATTAGAGACAGGACCCGGGGAGCTGTTTTTT; CDR3aa: CASSGLETGPGELFF
v_gene: TRBV27; abundance: once; j_gene: TRBJ2-1; d_gene: .; CDR3nt: TGTGCCAGCAGTTTATCTGCGGGGAGCGGTGGCAATGAGCAGTTCTTC; CDR3aa: CASSLSAGSGGNEQFF
v_gene: TRBV4-1; abundance: .; j_gene: TRBJ2-7; d_gene: .; CDR3nt: TGCGCCAGCAGCCCAGAGAGGAACGAGCAGTACTTC; CDR3aa: CASSPERNEQYF
v_gene: TRBV6-5; abundance: .; j_gene: TRBJ2-7; d_gene: .; CDR3nt: TGTGCCAGCGCCGCAGGTCCCTCCTACGAGCAGTACTTC; CDR3aa: CASAAGPSYEQYF
v_gene: TRBV29-1; abundance: few; j_gene: TRBJ2-1; d_gene: TRBD2; CDR3nt: TGCAGCGCGACTAGCGGTTTCTCCAATGAGCAGTTCTTC; CDR3aa: CSATSGFSNEQFF
v_gene: TRBV6-5; abundance: few; j_gene: TRBJ2-1; d_gene: .; CDR3nt: TGTGCCAGCAGTTACCCCGGGGAGCAGTTCTTC; CDR3aa: CASSYPGEQFF
v_gene: TRBV7-3; abundance: .; j_gene: TRBJ2-2; d_gene: .; CDR3nt: TGTGCCAGCAGCTCCCGGGTAGACACCGGGGAGCTGTTTTTT; CDR3aa: CASSSRVDTGELFF
v_gene: TRBV28; abundance: .; j_gene: TRBJ2-6; d_gene: TRBD1; CDR3nt: TGTGCCAGCAGTCCCAACCCTTACAGGGGGCAGGCCAACGTCCTGACTTTC; CDR3aa: CASSPNPYRGQANVLTF
v_gene: TRBV28; abundance: .; j_gene: TRBJ2-3; d_gene: TRBD2; CDR3nt: TGTGCCAGCAGCGAGCGAGCGGGAGGGCCTGGGGATACGCAGTATTTT; CDR3aa: CASSERAGGPGDTQYF
v_gene: TRBV5-4; abundance: .; j_gene: TRBJ2-7; d_gene: .; CDR3nt: TGTGCCAGCAGCTTGTATCAGGGGCGGGACGAGCAGTACTTC; CDR3aa: CASSLYQGRDEQYF
v_gene: TRBV25-1; abundance: .; j_gene: TRBJ1-1; d_gene: TRBD1; CDR3nt: TGTGCCAGTACGGACAGGGCTAGTTCAACTGAAGCTTTCTTT; CDR3aa: CASTDRASSTEAFF
v_gene: TRBV28; abundance: .; j_gene: TRBJ1-2; d_gene: TRBD1; CDR3nt: TGTGCCAGCAGTTTAGGACAGGGACTCTATGGCTACACCTTC; CDR3aa: CASSLGQGLYGYTF
v_gene: TRBV9; abundance: .; j_gene: TRBJ2-3; d_gene: TRBD1; CDR3nt: TGTGCCAGCAGCGTCACTGGGACAGCCCAAAGCACAGATACGCAGTATTTT; CDR3aa: CASSVTGTAQSTDTQYF
v_gene: TRBV5-1; abundance: .; j_gene: TRBJ1-1; d_gene: .; CDR3nt: TGCGCCAGCAGCGAGGACGGGATTGGGAACACTGAAGCTTTCTTT; CDR3aa: CASSEDGIGNTEAFF
v_gene: TRBV30; abundance: .; j_gene: TRBJ2-1; d_gene: .; CDR3nt: TGTGCCTGGAGTGTACTCACCGACAATGAGCAGTTCTTC; CDR3aa: CAWSVLTDNEQFF
v_gene: TRBV28; abundance: .; j_gene: TRBJ2-7; d_gene: .; CDR3nt: TGTGCCAGCATCACCTTCCCGGCCTACGAGCAGTACTTC; CDR3aa: CASITFPAYEQYF
v_gene: TRBV9; abundance: few; j_gene: TRBJ2-1; d_gene: TRBD2; CDR3nt: TGTGCCAGCAGCCTGGGGGGGTCTGCGAACAATGAGCAGTTCTTC; CDR3aa: CASSLGGSANNEQFF
v_gene: TRBV28; abundance: .; j_gene: TRBJ2-7; d_gene: .; CDR3nt: TGTGCCAGCAGATCAACAGGGGGGGGGTACGAGCAGTACTTC; CDR3aa: CASRSTGGGYEQYF
v_gene: TRBV6-1; abundance: .; j_gene: TRBJ1-1; d_gene: .; CDR3nt: TGTGCCAGCAGTGACAGGGGCTGGGGGACTGAAGCTTTCTTT; CDR3aa: CASSDRGWGTEAFF
v_gene: TRBV4-1; abundance: .; j_gene: TRBJ1-6; d_gene: TRBD1; CDR3nt: TGCGCCAGCAGCCAAGATCCTCGGACAGGGAGATATAATTCACCCCTCCACTTT; CDR3aa: CASSQDPRTGRYNSPLHF
v_gene: TRBV5-1; abundance: .; j_gene: TRBJ1-2; d_gene: TRBD1; CDR3nt: TGCGCCAGCAGCCCTGGACAGGGGGCCTCCTCCTATGGCTACACCTTC; CDR3aa: CASSPGQGASSYGYTF
v_gene: TRBV27; abundance: .; j_gene: TRBJ1-2; d_gene: .; CDR3nt: TGTGCCAGCAGTTTGCTCGGTTCTAACTATGGCTACACCTTC; CDR3aa: CASSLLGSNYGYTF
v_gene: TRBV30; abundance: .; j_gene: TRBJ1-1; d_gene: .; CDR3nt: TGTGCCTGGGGTACCCAGGGGACTGAAGCTTTCTTT; CDR3aa: CAWGTQGTEAFF